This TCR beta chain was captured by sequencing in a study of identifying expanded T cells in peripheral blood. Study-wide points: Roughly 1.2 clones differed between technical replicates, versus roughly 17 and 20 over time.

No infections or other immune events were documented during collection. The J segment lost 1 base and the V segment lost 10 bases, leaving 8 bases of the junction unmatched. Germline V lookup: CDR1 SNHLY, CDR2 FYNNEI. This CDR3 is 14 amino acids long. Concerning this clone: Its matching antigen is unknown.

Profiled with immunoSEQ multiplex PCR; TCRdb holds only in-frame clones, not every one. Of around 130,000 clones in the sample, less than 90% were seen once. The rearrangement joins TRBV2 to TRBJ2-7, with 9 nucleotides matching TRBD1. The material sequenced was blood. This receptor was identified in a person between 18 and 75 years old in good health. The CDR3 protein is CATTRDRVSYEQYF. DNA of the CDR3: TGTGCCACTACCCGGGACAGGGTATCCTACGAGCAGTACTTC.